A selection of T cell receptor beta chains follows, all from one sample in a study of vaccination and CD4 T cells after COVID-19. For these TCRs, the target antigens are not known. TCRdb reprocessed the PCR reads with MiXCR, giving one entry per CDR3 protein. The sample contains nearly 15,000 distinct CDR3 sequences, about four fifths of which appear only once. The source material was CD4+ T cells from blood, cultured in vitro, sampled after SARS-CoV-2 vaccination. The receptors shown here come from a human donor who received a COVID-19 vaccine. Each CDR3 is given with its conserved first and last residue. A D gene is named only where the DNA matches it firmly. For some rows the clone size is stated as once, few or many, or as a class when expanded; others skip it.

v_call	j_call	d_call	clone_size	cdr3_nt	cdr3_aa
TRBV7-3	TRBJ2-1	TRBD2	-	TGTGCCAGCAGCTTAACCGGACTAGCGGTTCGGAGCTCCTACAATGAGCAGTTCTTC	CASSLTGLAVRSSYNEQFF
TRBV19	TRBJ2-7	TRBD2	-	TGTGCCAGTAGGGGTAGCGGGGGCGGCTACGAGCAGTACTTC	CASRGSGGGYEQYF
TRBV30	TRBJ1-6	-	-	TGTGCCTGGGTCGACAGGTCTAATTCACCCCTCCACTTT	CAWVDRSNSPLHF
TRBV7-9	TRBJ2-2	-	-	TGTGCCAGCAGCTCCAGGGGAGGACAAGCGAACACCGGGGAGCTGTTTTTT	CASSSRGGQANTGELFF
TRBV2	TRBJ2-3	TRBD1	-	TGTGCCAGCTGGAGTCAGGGGGATGTAGATACGCAGTATTTT	CASWSQGDVDTQYF
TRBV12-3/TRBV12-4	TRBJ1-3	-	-	TGTGCCAGCAGTACGGGGGGGCGCTCTGGAAACACCATATATTTT	CASSTGGRSGNTIYF
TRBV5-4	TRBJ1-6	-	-	TGTGCCAGCAGCTTTGGACGGAGCTCCTATAATTCATCCCTCCACTTT	CASSFGRSSYNSSLHF
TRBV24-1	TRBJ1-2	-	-	TGTGCCACCAGTGATCCCCGGCAGGATCTGGAGGGATATGGCTACACCTTC	CATSDPRQDLEGYGYTF
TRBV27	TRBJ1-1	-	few	TGTGCCAGCAGTTTAGGGGTTCCCATGAACACTGAAGCTTTCTTT	CASSLGVPMNTEAFF
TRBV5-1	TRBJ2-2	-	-	TGCGCCAGCAGCTTGGTACCCCAGGCAACGGGCACCGGGGAGCTGTTTTTT	CASSLVPQATGTGELFF
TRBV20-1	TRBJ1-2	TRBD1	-	TGCAGTGCTGCGACAGGGCCCGCGGGGGGCTACACCTTC	CSAATGPAGGYTF
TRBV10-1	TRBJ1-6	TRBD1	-	TGCGCCAGCAGGAGAAGGGACAGAACCTATAATTCACCCCTCCACTTT	CASRRRDRTYNSPLHF
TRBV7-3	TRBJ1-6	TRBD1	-	TGTGCCAGCAGACGAGACAGGGAAAATTCACCCCTCCACTTT	CASRRDRENSPLHF
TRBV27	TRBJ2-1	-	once	TGTGCCAGCGGCAAGGGGGGGCTACGAAATGAGCAGTTCTTC	CASGKGGLRNEQFF
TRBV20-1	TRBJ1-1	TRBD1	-	TGCAGTGCCCCCCACCCGGGACAGGGGGCGCTTACTGAAGCTTTCTTT	CSAPHPGQGALTEAFF
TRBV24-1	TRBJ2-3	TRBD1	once	TGTGCCACCAGTGTCGGTGGACAGGGCACAGATACGCAGTATTTT	CATSVGGQGTDTQYF
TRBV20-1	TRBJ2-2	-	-	TGCAGTGCTAGAAGAGTTTACGGGGAGCTGTTTTTT	CSARRVYGELFF
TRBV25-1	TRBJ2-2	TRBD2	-	TGTGCCAGCAGTGTTAGCGGGGGCCAGAACACCGGGGAGCTGTTTTTT	CASSVSGGQNTGELFF
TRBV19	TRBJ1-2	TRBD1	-	TGTGCCAGTAGTCTTTCCCGGGACAGGGGCTTCATCTATGGCTACACCTTC	CASSLSRDRGFIYGYTF
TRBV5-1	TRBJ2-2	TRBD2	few	TGCGCCAGCAGCTTGGGGCCACAACTAGCGGGGGGTAACACCGGGGAGCTGTTTTTT	CASSLGPQLAGGNTGELFF
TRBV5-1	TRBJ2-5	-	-	TGCGCCAGCAACCCGGCCGGGCGCGGACGGGAGACCCAGTACTTC	CASNPAGRGRETQYF
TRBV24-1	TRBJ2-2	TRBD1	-	TGTGCCACCAGTGATGCCGGGACAGGGGTTACCGGGGAGCTGTTTTTT	CATSDAGTGVTGELFF
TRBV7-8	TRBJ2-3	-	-	TGTGCCAGCAGCGTGCCGGGCCCTAAGGGAACAGATACGCAGTATTTT	CASSVPGPKGTDTQYF
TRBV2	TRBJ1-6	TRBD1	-	TGTGCCAGCAGGCCCATAGGACAGGGTGGTTCACCCCTCCACTTT	CASRPIGQGGSPLHF
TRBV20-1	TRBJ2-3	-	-	TGCAGTGCTCTTCCTGGGACGGTAGGGGATACGCAGTATTTT	CSALPGTVGDTQYF
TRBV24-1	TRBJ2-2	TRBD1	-	TGTGCCACCAGTGATTACAGGGGAGGGGAGCTGTTTTTT	CATSDYRGGELFF
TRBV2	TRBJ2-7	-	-	TGTGCTCTAAACCGGATTTCCTACGAGCAGTACTTC	CALNRISYEQYF
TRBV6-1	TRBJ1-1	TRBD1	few	TGTGCCAGCAGTGTTCAGGGGGCGAGGACTGAAGCTTTCTTT	CASSVQGARTEAFF
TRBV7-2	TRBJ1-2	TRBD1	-	TGTGCCAGCAGCCCTCAAGCGGGACAGCTTGGGGGCTACACCTTC	CASSPQAGQLGGYTF
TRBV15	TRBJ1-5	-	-	TGTGCCACCAGCAGAGATAGCTACGAGGGTCAGCCCCAGCATTTT	CATSRDSYEGQPQHF
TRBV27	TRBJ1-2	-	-	TGTGCCAGCAGCCCGGGACCGAGGGGGGGGGGCTACACCTTC	CASSPGPRGGGYTF
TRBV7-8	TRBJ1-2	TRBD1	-	TGTGCCAGCACCATCTCAACCCGGGACAGGGGGTGGAATGGCTACACCTTC	CASTISTRDRGWNGYTF
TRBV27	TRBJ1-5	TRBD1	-	TGTGCCAGCAGTTTATTCCACACAGGGGGCGGAGAGCCCCAGCATTTT	CASSLFHTGGGEPQHF
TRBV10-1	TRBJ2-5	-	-	TGCGCCAGCAGTTTGGTCCGAGGTGAAACCCAGTACTTC	CASSLVRGETQYF
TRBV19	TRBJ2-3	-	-	TGTGCCAGTAGTATGGGCCAAAGCACAGATACGCAGTATTTT	CASSMGQSTDTQYF
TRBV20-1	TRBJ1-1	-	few	TGCAGTGCTAGAGAACCGGGACCGACGGCAGCTTTCTTT	CSAREPGPTAAFF
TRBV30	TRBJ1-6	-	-	TGTGCCTGGAGTGAGGGGATCCAGGGTTCACCCCTCCACTTT	CAWSEGIQGSPLHF
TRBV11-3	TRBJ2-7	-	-	TGTGCCAGCAGCTTAGTCGGGGGTGGCAGCCTGAGCGACGAGCAGTACTTC	CASSLVGGGSLSDEQYF
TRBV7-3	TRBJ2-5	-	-	TGTGCCAGCAGCTTACAATACCAAGAGACCCAGTACTTC	CASSLQYQETQYF
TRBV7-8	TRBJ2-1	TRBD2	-	TGTGCCAGCAGCTTAGTGGGTAGCGGGGACTACAATGAGCAGTTCTTC	CASSLVGSGDYNEQFF
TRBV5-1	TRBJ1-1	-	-	TGCGCCAGCAGCTCCAGGACGGAGAACACTGAAGCTTTCTTT	CASSSRTENTEAFF
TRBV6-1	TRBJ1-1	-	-	TGTGCCAGCAGTGAGGCTCAGATAAACACTGAAGCTTTCTTT	CASSEAQINTEAFF
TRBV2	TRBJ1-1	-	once	TGTGCCAGCAGTGGTGGGGGGAACACTGAAGCTTTCTTT	CASSGGGNTEAFF
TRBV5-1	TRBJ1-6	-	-	TGCGCCAGCAGCTTATCAGGGGACCATTATAATTCACCCCTCCACTTT	CASSLSGDHYNSPLHF
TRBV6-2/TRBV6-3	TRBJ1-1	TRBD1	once	TGTGCCAGCAGTGGCGTAGCAGGGGGTGAAGCTTTCTTT	CASSGVAGGEAFF
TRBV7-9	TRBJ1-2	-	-	TGTGCCAGCAGACGGAATGGGCAGTTCTATGGCTACACCTTC	CASRRNGQFYGYTF
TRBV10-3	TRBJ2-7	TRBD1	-	TGTGCCATCAGTGAGTACGGGACAGGGGACTACGAGCAGTACTTC	CAISEYGTGDYEQYF
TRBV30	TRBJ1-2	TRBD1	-	TGTGCCTGGAGTGTCTGGGACAGGGGGAAAGGCTACACCTTC	CAWSVWDRGKGYTF
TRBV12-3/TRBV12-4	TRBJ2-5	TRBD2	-	TGTGCCAGCAGTACCCTAGCGGGGGGGTTGGAGACCCAGTACTTC	CASSTLAGGLETQYF
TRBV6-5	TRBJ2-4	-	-	TGTGCCAGCAGTTACCTCCTTACGGGAAACATTCAGTACTTC	CASSYLLTGNIQYF